This TCR beta chain is drawn from a study of vaccination and CD4 T cells after COVID-19. Turning to the study itself: The stimulating agents, overlapping spike peptides, came from SARS-CoV-2, HCoV-NL63, HCoV-OC43 and HCoV-229E. Each control culture was treated with a CEFX pool, an HIV-1 Nef pool, or no peptide.

Germline V gene lookup returns CDR1 SNHLY and CDR2 FYNNEI. CDR3 length: 17 residues. Trimming at V came to 0 bases and at J to 0 bases, leaving 2 bases not matched to a gene. Oncomine TCR Beta short-read sequencing was applied to DNA from cultured CD4+ T cells. TCRdb fed the PCR reads into MiXCR, producing one record per CDR3 protein. The table lists roughly 14,000 distinct CDR3 sequences, roughly 50% of them singletons, with around 9.1% in the top ten. Treatment in this sample: approximately 10-day PBMC culture with coronavirus spike peptide pools or control peptides (ViraFEST assay). First, ViraFEST expanded antigen-specific T cells with peptide pools, and next it sequenced the TCRs. Concerning this clonotype itself: The antigen is undetermined.

V is TRBV2 and J is TRBJ2-3; 11 bases fit TRBD2. The TCR originated in a human donor who had recovered from COVID-19. The sample here was CD4+ T cells from blood, cultured in vitro, taken before SARS-CoV-2 vaccination. The CDR3 reads CASSEARTSGSTDTQYF. The CDR3 DNA reads as TGTGCCAGCAGTGAAGCGAGGACTAGCGGGAGCACAGATACGCAGTATTTT. The whole variable domain, filled in from reference TRBV2 and TRBJ2-3, reads EPEVTQTPSHQVTQMGQEVILRCVPISNHLYFYWYRQILGQKVEFLVSFYNNEISEKSEIFDDQFSVERPDGSNFTLKIRSTKLEDSAMYFCASSEARTSGSTDTQYFGPGTRLTVL.